These 6 T cell receptor beta chains were all obtained from the same sample, sequenced in a study of cytotoxic CD8 clonotypes in ibrutinib-treated CLL. Produced via immunoSEQ multiplex PCR; TCRdb's table is partial and in-frame only. The data contain 250,000 to 350,000 clones, around 77% of them seen just once; the ten biggest clones take up roughly 6%. The source material was PBMCs, sampled at disease progression, from a patient treated with ibrutinib. These receptors were taken from a human donor with chronic lymphocytic leukemia.

The chain uses TRBV18 and TRBJ1-5; 10 bases are shared with TRBD1. This CDR3 has 16 residues. The junction had 3 bases not matched to a gene; V was cut back by 3 bases and J by 1 base. Germline V CDR1 and CDR2: KGHSH, LQKENI. The DNA of the CDR3 is TGTGCCAGCTCACCGTCGGGACAGGGGAGCAATCAGCCCCAGCATTTT. Protein product: CASSPSGQGSNQPQHF.

A single count supports this clone. This chain links TRBV5-1 with TRBJ2-7, with D possibly being TRBD1 (5 bases). The V gene's germline CDR1 is SGHRS and CDR2 YFSETQ. The CDR3 is 13 residues long. Deletions cut 1 base from V and 7 bases from J, with 12 bases between. CDR3 bases: TGCGCCAGCAGCTTGAAGGGGAAAACGGAGCAGTACTTC. Translated, it gives CASSLKGKTEQYF.

The CDR3 DNA reads as TGTGCTACAACTAGCGGGGGTTACAATGAGCAGTTCTTC. Its translation is CATTSGGYNEQFF. The chain couples TRBV6-6 to TRBJ2-1, with 11 bases identical to TRBD2. There are 13 residues in the CDR3. CDR1 is MNHNY and CDR2 is SVGAGI in the germline V gene (reference sequence).

The chain employs TRBV29-1 and TRBJ2-7; 9 bases are a match to TRBD1. There are 14 residues in the CDR3. The germline V gene has CDR1 SQVTM and CDR2 ANQGSEA. V dropped 4 bases and J dropped 5; count of bases not matched to a gene: 9. In nucleotides, the CDR3 is TGCAGCGTTGGGGACAGGGAAAGGCCCCACGAGCAGTACTTC. It encodes CSVGDRERPHEQYF.

The chain recombines TRBV27 with TRBJ2-3; TRBD2 aligns across 9 bases. From germline, CDR1 is MNHEY and CDR2 SMNVEV (reference sequence). The CDR3 has 14 amino acids. V shed 4 bases, J shed 4 bases, and the junction held 3 bases outside the gene matches. This chain's CDR3 is CASSSIAGADTQYF. The CDR3 DNA is TGTGCCAGCAGTTCGATAGCGGGAGCAGATACGCAGTATTTT.

The chain carries TRBV29-1 and TRBJ1-3, with D perhaps TRBD1 (5 bases). V lost 4 bases and J lost 0, with 10 bases in between. Germline loops: CDR1 SQVTM, CDR2 ANQGSEA. The CDR3 covers 14 residues. The CDR3 loop is CSVGSGISGNTIYF. Written as DNA, the CDR3 is TGCAGCGTTGGTTCAGGGATCTCTGGAAACACCATATATTTT.